This is a list of T cell receptor beta chains from one sample in a study of long-term antiretroviral therapy in people with HIV. Clones were read by immunoSEQ multiplex PCR, and TCRdb kept only the in-frame ones, dropping some. The repertoire includes about 14,000 clones, more than 65% of them detected once, and 25% to 35% sits in the top ten. Sample: unsorted PBMCs, taken 3.1 years after starting antiretroviral therapy. The receptors come from a man in his forties with HIV. CDR3s include the opening cysteine and the closing phenylalanine or tryptophan. Each record gives: clone size, V gene, J gene, D gene, CDR3 length, CDR3 DNA, CDR3 protein. The D gene is left open where the match is weak. Clone size is stated in some rows and not others, as once, few, many or a class when expanded.

clone_size: .; v_call: TRBV2; j_call: TRBJ1-5; d_call: .; cdr3_length: 16; cdr3_nt: TGTGCCAGCAGTGAATGGGCCGGGTCTGGCAATCAGCCCCAGCATTTT; cdr3_aa: CASSEWAGSGNQPQHF
clone_size: few; v_call: TRBV4-2; j_call: TRBJ2-4; d_call: TRBD2; cdr3_length: 16; cdr3_nt: TGTGCCAGCAGCGTCCCTAGCGGGGGAACCAAAAACATTCAGTACTTC; cdr3_aa: CASSVPSGGTKNIQYF
clone_size: .; v_call: TRBV11-2; j_call: TRBJ2-5; d_call: .; cdr3_length: 15; cdr3_nt: TGTGCCAGCAGCGGATACCGAGCGACAGCGCAGACCCAGTACTTC; cdr3_aa: CASSGYRATAQTQYF
clone_size: once; v_call: TRBV5-1; j_call: TRBJ2-1; d_call: .; cdr3_length: 13; cdr3_nt: TGCGCCAGCAGCATGGTAGAGACCCCAAGGTGGTTCTTC; cdr3_aa: CASSMVETPRWFF
clone_size: .; v_call: TRBV5-6; j_call: TRBJ1-5; d_call: .; cdr3_length: 13; cdr3_nt: TGTGCCAGCAGCTCGTATGGCAATCAGCCCCAGCATTTT; cdr3_aa: CASSSYGNQPQHF
clone_size: .; v_call: TRBV11-3; j_call: TRBJ2-7; d_call: .; cdr3_length: 17; cdr3_nt: TGTGCCAGCAGCTTAGGGTCTCGGGTTCACCCTTCCTACGAGCAGTACTTC; cdr3_aa: CASSLGSRVHPSYEQYF
clone_size: .; v_call: TRBV5-4; j_call: TRBJ1-4; d_call: .; cdr3_length: 13; cdr3_nt: TGTGCCAGCAGCTTCGGGGCGGGTGAAAAACTGTTTTTT; cdr3_aa: CASSFGAGEKLFF
clone_size: once; v_call: TRBV30; j_call: TRBJ2-2; d_call: .; cdr3_length: 14; cdr3_nt: TGTGCCTGGACTGACGTTAGGGTCGCCGGGGAGCTGTTTTTT; cdr3_aa: CAWTDVRVAGELFF
clone_size: .; v_call: TRBV4-1; j_call: TRBJ2-2; d_call: .; cdr3_length: 16; cdr3_nt: TGCGCCAGCAGGTCCTTGGGGTGGGAAAACACCGGGGAGCTGTTTTTT; cdr3_aa: CASRSLGWENTGELFF
clone_size: .; v_call: TRBV2; j_call: TRBJ1-1; d_call: .; cdr3_length: 13; cdr3_nt: TGTGCCAGCAAGGGGTATCCGAACACTGAAGCTTTCTTT; cdr3_aa: CASKGYPNTEAFF
clone_size: .; v_call: TRBV2; j_call: TRBJ2-2; d_call: .; cdr3_length: 16; cdr3_nt: TGTGCCAGCAGAGCTAGCCCGGGCGCGAACACCGGGGAGCTGTTTTTT; cdr3_aa: CASRASPGANTGELFF
clone_size: few; v_call: TRBV5-1; j_call: TRBJ2-7; d_call: .; cdr3_length: 15; cdr3_nt: TGCGCCAGCAGCTTTGGGGGGGCCCCCGGGGAAGAGCAGTACTTC; cdr3_aa: CASSFGGAPGEEQYF
clone_size: few; v_call: TRBV6-5; j_call: TRBJ2-7; d_call: .; cdr3_length: 14; cdr3_nt: TGTGCCAGCAGTCCCTTGACCAGGGTCTACGAGCAGTACTTC; cdr3_aa: CASSPLTRVYEQYF
clone_size: .; v_call: TRBV28; j_call: TRBJ1-1; d_call: TRBD1; cdr3_length: 14; cdr3_nt: TGTGCCAGCAGCTGGGACAGGGGGCTTGGAGGAGCTTTCTTT; cdr3_aa: CASSWDRGLGGAFF
clone_size: .; v_call: TRBV10-2; j_call: TRBJ2-5; d_call: .; cdr3_length: 16; cdr3_nt: TGCGCCAGCAGTGAGGCGACGGGATGGTACCAAGAGACCCAGTACTTC; cdr3_aa: CASSEATGWYQETQYF
clone_size: .; v_call: TRBV6-6; j_call: TRBJ1-2; d_call: .; cdr3_length: 13; cdr3_nt: TGTGCCAGCGGAGGGGAGGGGGGAAGTGGCTACACCTTC; cdr3_aa: CASGGEGGSGYTF
clone_size: .; v_call: TRBV18; j_call: TRBJ2-5; d_call: .; cdr3_length: 13; cdr3_nt: TGTGCCAGCTCACGGAGCGAGCAGGAGACCCAGTACTTC; cdr3_aa: CASSRSEQETQYF
clone_size: .; v_call: TRBV2; j_call: TRBJ1-4; d_call: TRBD1; cdr3_length: 15; cdr3_nt: TGTGCCAGCAGTGATCGACAGGGGGCGCGGGAAAAACTGTTTTTT; cdr3_aa: CASSDRQGAREKLFF
clone_size: .; v_call: TRBV4-1; j_call: TRBJ2-6; d_call: .; cdr3_length: 16; cdr3_nt: TGCGCCAGCAGCCAAGCTGAGTTACCTGGGGCCAACGTCCTGACTTTC; cdr3_aa: CASSQAELPGANVLTF
clone_size: .; v_call: TRBV5-1; j_call: TRBJ2-7; d_call: TRBD1; cdr3_length: 18; cdr3_nt: TGCGCCAGCATGCCGGGTAATAGGGGACAGGGATTTTTCTACGAGCAGTACTTC; cdr3_aa: CASMPGNRGQGFFYEQYF
clone_size: .; v_call: TRBV4-1; j_call: TRBJ1-3; d_call: .; cdr3_length: 16; cdr3_nt: TGCGCCAGCAGCCAAGGGGAACACCTCTCTGGAAACACCATATATTTT; cdr3_aa: CASSQGEHLSGNTIYF
clone_size: .; v_call: TRBV11-3; j_call: TRBJ2-7; d_call: .; cdr3_length: 15; cdr3_nt: TGTGCCAGCAGCTTGCCGGGGATACTTTCCTACGAGCAGTACTTC; cdr3_aa: CASSLPGILSYEQYF
clone_size: .; v_call: TRBV7-9; j_call: TRBJ1-1; d_call: .; cdr3_length: 11; cdr3_nt: TGTGCCAGCACCGGTATCACTGAAGCTTTCTTT; cdr3_aa: CASTGITEAFF
clone_size: once; v_call: TRBV6-6; j_call: TRBJ2-6; d_call: .; cdr3_length: 15; cdr3_nt: TGTGCCAGCAGTTATGGGGGGCTAGGGGCCAACGTCCTGACTTTC; cdr3_aa: CASSYGGLGANVLTF
clone_size: .; v_call: TRBV5-1; j_call: TRBJ1-1; d_call: TRBD1; cdr3_length: 12; cdr3_nt: TGCGCCAGCAGACAGGGGAGCACTGAAGCTTTCTTT; cdr3_aa: CASRQGSTEAFF
clone_size: .; v_call: TRBV4-1; j_call: TRBJ1-6; d_call: .; cdr3_length: 15; cdr3_nt: TGCGCCAGCAGCCAAGCCCCCTCCTACAATTCACCCCTCCACTTT; cdr3_aa: CASSQAPSYNSPLHF
clone_size: .; v_call: TRBV7-9; j_call: TRBJ1-1; d_call: .; cdr3_length: 14; cdr3_nt: TGTGCCAGCAGCTTCCCGGGTCCGGCGGATGAAGCTTTCTTT; cdr3_aa: CASSFPGPADEAFF
clone_size: few; v_call: TRBV2; j_call: TRBJ2-2; d_call: TRBD1; cdr3_length: 12; cdr3_nt: TGTGCCAGCTCAGGGGGTCCCGGGGAGCTGTTTTTT; cdr3_aa: CASSGGPGELFF
clone_size: .; v_call: TRBV13; j_call: TRBJ2-7; d_call: .; cdr3_length: 12; cdr3_nt: TGTGCCAGCAGACAGGGTAATTCCGAGCAGTACTTC; cdr3_aa: CASRQGNSEQYF
clone_size: .; v_call: TRBV5-1; j_call: TRBJ2-2; d_call: .; cdr3_length: 14; cdr3_nt: TGCGCCAGCAGCTCGGGGTTCGACACCGGGGAGCTGTTTTTT; cdr3_aa: CASSSGFDTGELFF
clone_size: .; v_call: TRBV5-1; j_call: TRBJ1-6; d_call: .; cdr3_length: 16; cdr3_nt: TGCGCCAGCAGTACCGGGACACAAACCTATAATTCACCCCTCCACTTT; cdr3_aa: CASSTGTQTYNSPLHF
clone_size: .; v_call: TRBV7-9; j_call: TRBJ1-2; d_call: .; cdr3_length: 12; cdr3_nt: TGTGCCAGCACGAATCTGGGAGATGGCTACACCTTC; cdr3_aa: CASTNLGDGYTF
clone_size: .; v_call: TRBV2; j_call: TRBJ1-2; d_call: .; cdr3_length: 14; cdr3_nt: TGTGCCAGCAGTGAAAAGGCAGGGTTGGGTGGCTACACCTTC; cdr3_aa: CASSEKAGLGGYTF
clone_size: .; v_call: TRBV5-6; j_call: TRBJ1-6; d_call: .; cdr3_length: 11; cdr3_nt: TGTGCCAGCAGCTTGGGGTCACCCCTCCACTTT; cdr3_aa: CASSLGSPLHF
clone_size: .; v_call: TRBV29-1; j_call: TRBJ1-2; d_call: .; cdr3_length: 11; cdr3_nt: TGCAGCGCCGAGGTGGAGGATGGCTACACCTTC; cdr3_aa: CSAEVEDGYTF
clone_size: .; v_call: TRBV9; j_call: TRBJ2-7; d_call: .; cdr3_length: 13; cdr3_nt: TGTGCCAGCAGCGTAGGGCCCACCTACGAGCAGTACTTC; cdr3_aa: CASSVGPTYEQYF
clone_size: .; v_call: TRBV7-8; j_call: TRBJ2-3; d_call: .; cdr3_length: 14; cdr3_nt: TGTGCCAGCAGCTTACGCGAGGGCGTAAATACGCAGTATTTT; cdr3_aa: CASSLREGVNTQYF
clone_size: few; v_call: TRBV6-1; j_call: TRBJ1-6; d_call: .; cdr3_length: 11; cdr3_nt: TGTGCCAGCAGTAATCCATCACCCCTCCACTTT; cdr3_aa: CASSNPSPLHF
clone_size: .; v_call: TRBV7-9; j_call: TRBJ2-3; d_call: TRBD2; cdr3_length: 14; cdr3_nt: TGTGCCAGCAGTCCTATAGCGGGGACAGATACGCAGTATTTT; cdr3_aa: CASSPIAGTDTQYF
clone_size: .; v_call: TRBV29-1; j_call: TRBJ2-7; d_call: .; cdr3_length: 14; cdr3_nt: TGCAGCGTTGATATGGGTGGGAATCCCTACGAGCAGTACTTC; cdr3_aa: CSVDMGGNPYEQYF
clone_size: .; v_call: TRBV19; j_call: TRBJ1-2; d_call: TRBD1; cdr3_length: 15; cdr3_nt: TGTGCCAGTACGGGACAGAAATTTTCGAACTATGGCTACACCTTC; cdr3_aa: CASTGQKFSNYGYTF
clone_size: .; v_call: TRBV9; j_call: TRBJ2-5; d_call: TRBD1; cdr3_length: 14; cdr3_nt: TGTGCCAGCAGCGTAGCTGGGACAGGGGAGACCCAGTACTTC; cdr3_aa: CASSVAGTGETQYF
clone_size: .; v_call: TRBV29-1; j_call: TRBJ2-2; d_call: TRBD1; cdr3_length: 18; cdr3_nt: TGCAGCGTTGAAGTGGGGGCAGGGGGTGATGCGACCACCGGGGAGCTGTTTTTT; cdr3_aa: CSVEVGAGGDATTGELFF
clone_size: .; v_call: TRBV5-4; j_call: TRBJ1-3; d_call: .; cdr3_length: 15; cdr3_nt: TGTGCCAGCAGCCTACAAGTCGGGGATCAGGACACCATATATTTT; cdr3_aa: CASSLQVGDQDTIYF
clone_size: few; v_call: TRBV5-4; j_call: TRBJ2-7; d_call: .; cdr3_length: 14; cdr3_nt: TGTGCCAGCAGCTTGCGGGGTCGAGCCTACGAGCAGTACTTC; cdr3_aa: CASSLRGRAYEQYF
clone_size: .; v_call: TRBV6-1; j_call: TRBJ1-5; d_call: TRBD1; cdr3_length: 17; cdr3_nt: TGTGCCAGCAGTGCGGGACAGGGAATTAATAGCAATCAGCCCCAGCATTTT; cdr3_aa: CASSAGQGINSNQPQHF
clone_size: .; v_call: TRBV2; j_call: TRBJ1-4; d_call: .; cdr3_length: 14; cdr3_nt: TGTGCCAGCAGCCCCGCGGGGCTCAATGAAAAACTGTTTTTT; cdr3_aa: CASSPAGLNEKLFF
clone_size: .; v_call: TRBV4-1; j_call: TRBJ2-5; d_call: .; cdr3_length: 12; cdr3_nt: TGCGCCAGCAGCCAAGCCGGGGAGACCCAGTACTTC; cdr3_aa: CASSQAGETQYF
clone_size: .; v_call: TRBV25-1; j_call: TRBJ1-2; d_call: .; cdr3_length: 13; cdr3_nt: TGTGCCAGCATCCGGGGGGCGTGGTCTGGCTACACCTTC; cdr3_aa: CASIRGAWSGYTF
clone_size: .; v_call: TRBV29-1; j_call: TRBJ1-2; d_call: TRBD1; cdr3_length: 13; cdr3_nt: TGCAGCGTTTTGGGGGGACAGGCCTATGGCTACACCTTC; cdr3_aa: CSVLGGQAYGYTF
clone_size: .; v_call: TRBV27; j_call: TRBJ2-3; d_call: TRBD2; cdr3_length: 17; cdr3_nt: TGTGCCAGCAGTTCGCAGACTAGCGGGGGGGCACAAGATACGCAGTATTTT; cdr3_aa: CASSSQTSGGAQDTQYF
clone_size: few; v_call: TRBV6-6; j_call: TRBJ1-1; d_call: TRBD1; cdr3_length: 11; cdr3_nt: TGTGCCAGCAGTTCCCGGACAGGGCTCCTATTT; cdr3_aa: CASSSRTGLLF
clone_size: .; v_call: TRBV27; j_call: TRBJ2-7; d_call: TRBD2; cdr3_length: 13; cdr3_nt: TGTGCCAGCAGTGGGACTAGCGACTACGAGCAGTACTTC; cdr3_aa: CASSGTSDYEQYF
clone_size: .; v_call: TRBV5-1; j_call: TRBJ1-1; d_call: TRBD1; cdr3_length: 13; cdr3_nt: TGCGCCAGCAGCTTGAGGGACAGAGTTGAAGCTTTCTTT; cdr3_aa: CASSLRDRVEAFF
clone_size: .; v_call: TRBV29-1; j_call: TRBJ1-2; d_call: .; cdr3_length: 11; cdr3_nt: TGCAGCGTACGAGGGCTCTATGGCTACACCTTC; cdr3_aa: CSVRGLYGYTF
clone_size: few; v_call: TRBV7-9; j_call: TRBJ2-2; d_call: .; cdr3_length: 12; cdr3_nt: TGTGCCAGCAGCTTAGTTCCCGGGGAGCTGTTTTTT; cdr3_aa: CASSLVPGELFF
clone_size: few; v_call: TRBV7-9; j_call: TRBJ2-7; d_call: .; cdr3_length: 14; cdr3_nt: TGTGCCAGCAGCCGTACCGGGGTTCGGGGCGAGCAGTACTTC; cdr3_aa: CASSRTGVRGEQYF
clone_size: .; v_call: TRBV7-8; j_call: TRBJ1-3; d_call: .; cdr3_length: 15; cdr3_nt: TGTGCCAGCAGCTTATCTGTTAGCAGGGGAAACACCATATATTTT; cdr3_aa: CASSLSVSRGNTIYF
clone_size: .; v_call: TRBV29-1; j_call: TRBJ2-1; d_call: TRBD1; cdr3_length: 13; cdr3_nt: TGCAGCGTAAGTAGGACAGGCTACAATGAGCAGTTCTTC; cdr3_aa: CSVSRTGYNEQFF
clone_size: .; v_call: TRBV12-5; j_call: TRBJ2-2; d_call: TRBD2; cdr3_length: 14; cdr3_nt: TGTGCTAGTGGTTTGAGCGGGGGGGCCGGGGAGCTGTTTTTT; cdr3_aa: CASGLSGGAGELFF